A selection of T cell receptor beta chains follows, all from one sample in a study of cytomegalovirus exposure and HLA in healthy donors. Here immunoSEQ multiplex PCR was the method, and the copy in TCRdb shows in-frame clones only, minus some. The profile shows tens of thousands of clones, about 73% of them singletons. Source material: PBMCs. These receptors were obtained from a woman in her 50s in good health and CMV-seropositive. Each CDR3 is given with its conserved first and last residue. D genes are given only for firm matches. The size entry is marked missing in some rows and otherwise reads once, few, many or a size class.

V gene: TRBV6-5; clone size: .; D gene: TRBD1; J gene: TRBJ1-3; CDR3 protein: CASSSTQGFSGNTIYF; CDR3 DNA: TGTGCCAGCAGTTCGACACAGGGGTTCTCTGGAAACACCATATATTTT
V gene: TRBV30; clone size: .; D gene: TRBD2; J gene: TRBJ2-7; CDR3 protein: CAWVGLADPYEQYF; CDR3 DNA: TGTGCCTGGGTGGGACTAGCGGACCCCTACGAGCAGTACTTC
V gene: TRBV9; clone size: .; D gene: .; J gene: TRBJ1-1; CDR3 protein: CASSVAVGLVNTEAFF; CDR3 DNA: TGTGCCAGCAGCGTAGCTGTGGGACTGGTGAACACTGAAGCTTTCTTT
V gene: TRBV27; clone size: few; D gene: .; J gene: TRBJ1-1; CDR3 protein: CASSLTLGAWAFF; CDR3 DNA: TGTGCCAGCAGTTTAACGTTAGGGGCCTGGGCTTTCTTT
V gene: TRBV10-1; clone size: .; D gene: .; J gene: TRBJ2-7; CDR3 protein: CASSESPGYEQYF; CDR3 DNA: TGCGCCAGCAGTGAGTCGCCGGGGTACGAGCAGTACTTC
V gene: TRBV5-1; clone size: .; D gene: TRBD1; J gene: TRBJ2-4; CDR3 protein: CASSLTGAAGQNIQYF; CDR3 DNA: TGCGCCAGCAGCTTGACAGGGGCCGCGGGTCAAAACATTCAGTACTTC
V gene: TRBV6-6; clone size: .; D gene: .; J gene: TRBJ2-7; CDR3 protein: CATLAGTFSYEQYF; CDR3 DNA: TGTGCCACCCTGGCAGGAACCTTCTCCTACGAGCAGTACTTC
V gene: TRBV18; clone size: .; D gene: .; J gene: TRBJ1-1; CDR3 protein: CASSPPAGMNTEAFF; CDR3 DNA: TGTGCCAGCTCACCACCAGCAGGAATGAACACTGAAGCTTTCTTT
V gene: TRBV28; clone size: .; D gene: TRBD1; J gene: TRBJ2-3; CDR3 protein: CASSTPGQLTDTQYF; CDR3 DNA: TGTGCCAGCAGTACACCGGGACAGCTCACAGATACGCAGTATTTT
V gene: TRBV9; clone size: .; D gene: .; J gene: TRBJ1-1; CDR3 protein: CASSLLGEGENTEAFF; CDR3 DNA: TGTGCCAGCAGCCTTCTCGGGGAGGGGGAGAACACTGAAGCTTTCTTT
V gene: TRBV18; clone size: .; D gene: .; J gene: TRBJ1-1; CDR3 protein: CASSLGRGTEAFF; CDR3 DNA: TGTGCCAGCTCACTCGGCAGGGGAACTGAAGCTTTCTTT
V gene: TRBV11-2; clone size: .; D gene: TRBD1; J gene: TRBJ1-4; CDR3 protein: CASSPTGMGEKLFF; CDR3 DNA: TGTGCCAGCAGCCCGACAGGGATGGGTGAAAAACTGTTTTTT
V gene: TRBV5-1; clone size: once; D gene: TRBD2; J gene: TRBJ2-7; CDR3 protein: CASVPDQGLVDEQYF; CDR3 DNA: TGCGCCAGCGTCCCGGACCAGGGACTAGTAGACGAGCAGTACTTC
V gene: TRBV28; clone size: .; D gene: .; J gene: TRBJ1-5; CDR3 protein: CASSSSTALGRKVHQPQHF; CDR3 DNA: TGTGCCAGCAGTAGCTCAACGGCTTTAGGGAGGAAAGTTCATCAGCCCCAGCATTTT
V gene: TRBV4-3; clone size: .; D gene: .; J gene: TRBJ1-2; CDR3 protein: CASSRRTGGYTF; CDR3 DNA: TGCGCCAGCAGCCGAAGAACAGGTGGCTACACCTTC
V gene: TRBV10-2; clone size: .; D gene: TRBD1; J gene: TRBJ1-4; CDR3 protein: CASSEAAGGYEKLFF; CDR3 DNA: TGCGCCAGCAGTGAGGCGGCAGGGGGCTATGAAAAACTGTTTTTT
V gene: TRBV30; clone size: .; D gene: TRBD2; J gene: TRBJ2-1; CDR3 protein: CAWSWGLAESNEQFF; CDR3 DNA: TGTGCCTGGAGTTGGGGACTAGCGGAATCTAATGAGCAGTTCTTC
V gene: TRBV30; clone size: .; D gene: .; J gene: TRBJ1-3; CDR3 protein: CAWRVKGGGSGNTIYF; CDR3 DNA: TGTGCCTGGAGAGTCAAGGGAGGAGGATCTGGAAACACCATATATTTT
V gene: TRBV5-1; clone size: .; D gene: .; J gene: TRBJ2-5; CDR3 protein: CASSLVAELTQETQYF; CDR3 DNA: TGCGCCAGCAGCTTGGTGGCAGAACTAACTCAAGAGACCCAGTACTTC
V gene: TRBV10-2; clone size: few; D gene: .; J gene: TRBJ2-7; CDR3 protein: CASSEQGYYEQYF; CDR3 DNA: TGCGCCAGCAGTGAGCAGGGGTACTACGAGCAGTACTTC
V gene: TRBV2; clone size: .; D gene: .; J gene: TRBJ2-2; CDR3 protein: CASSGFFAGNTGELFF; CDR3 DNA: TGTGCCAGCAGTGGGTTTTTCGCGGGAAACACCGGGGAGCTGTTTTTT
V gene: TRBV6-5; clone size: .; D gene: TRBD1; J gene: TRBJ1-4; CDR3 protein: CASSTRQGSYEKLFF; CDR3 DNA: TGTGCCAGCAGTACACGACAGGGATCATATGAAAAACTGTTTTTT
V gene: TRBV7-8; clone size: few; D gene: TRBD1; J gene: TRBJ2-2; CDR3 protein: CASSYRQGLITGELFF; CDR3 DNA: TGTGCCAGCAGCTACCGACAGGGCTTAATCACCGGGGAGCTGTTTTTT
V gene: TRBV10-1; clone size: once; D gene: TRBD1; J gene: TRBJ2-1; CDR3 protein: CASSESQGVSYNEQFF; CDR3 DNA: TGCGCCAGCAGTGAGTCGCAGGGGGTATCCTACAATGAGCAGTTCTTC
V gene: TRBV7-9; clone size: .; D gene: .; J gene: TRBJ1-1; CDR3 protein: CASSLAAEAFF; CDR3 DNA: TGTGCCAGCAGCTTAGCCGCGGAAGCTTTCTTT
V gene: TRBV27; clone size: .; D gene: .; J gene: TRBJ2-7; CDR3 protein: CASSKVGELSYEQYF; CDR3 DNA: TGTGCCAGCAGTAAAGTGGGCGAGCTCTCCTACGAGCAGTACTTC
V gene: TRBV6-4; clone size: .; D gene: .; J gene: TRBJ2-2; CDR3 protein: CASSDGTNTGELFF; CDR3 DNA: TGTGCCAGCAGTGACGGGACAAACACCGGGGAGCTGTTTTTT
V gene: TRBV10-2; clone size: .; D gene: .; J gene: TRBJ2-4; CDR3 protein: CASSESIGGITLAKNIQYF; CDR3 DNA: TGCGCCAGCAGTGAGTCTATCGGGGGAATAACCCTAGCCAAAAACATTCAGTACTTC
V gene: TRBV27; clone size: .; D gene: .; J gene: TRBJ2-2; CDR3 protein: CASSLYRASAGELFF; CDR3 DNA: TGTGCCAGCAGTTTATACAGGGCAAGCGCCGGGGAGCTGTTTTTT
V gene: TRBV25-1; clone size: .; D gene: TRBD2; J gene: TRBJ2-1; CDR3 protein: CASSGIGTSGRSNEQFF; CDR3 DNA: TGTGCCAGCAGTGGGATCGGGACTAGCGGGAGATCCAATGAGCAGTTCTTC
V gene: TRBV25-1; clone size: .; D gene: .; J gene: TRBJ2-5; CDR3 protein: CASSGQEGLGTQYF; CDR3 DNA: TGTGCCAGCAGTGGTCAAGAGGGTTTGGGGACCCAGTACTTC
V gene: TRBV7-6; clone size: .; D gene: TRBD1; J gene: TRBJ2-7; CDR3 protein: CASSRYPDRQDFYEQYF; CDR3 DNA: TGTGCCAGCAGCCGATACCCGGACAGGCAAGACTTCTACGAGCAGTACTTC
V gene: TRBV4-1; clone size: .; D gene: .; J gene: TRBJ2-7; CDR3 protein: CASSQEWSGAGEQYF; CDR3 DNA: TGCGCCAGCAGCCAAGAATGGTCGGGAGCGGGCGAGCAGTACTTC
V gene: TRBV2; clone size: medium-sized; D gene: .; J gene: TRBJ2-3; CDR3 protein: CASSVESSGTDTQYF; CDR3 DNA: TGTGCCAGCAGTGTGGAATCTAGCGGCACAGATACGCAGTATTTT
V gene: TRBV28; clone size: .; D gene: TRBD1; J gene: TRBJ2-5; CDR3 protein: CASSFPVQGADETQYF; CDR3 DNA: TGTGCCAGCAGTTTCCCAGTCCAGGGGGCGGACGAGACCCAGTACTTC
V gene: TRBV7-2; clone size: .; D gene: .; J gene: TRBJ2-5; CDR3 protein: CASSLAWGQQETQYF; CDR3 DNA: TGTGCCAGCAGCTTAGCGTGGGGACAACAAGAGACCCAGTACTTC
V gene: TRBV6-6; clone size: .; D gene: TRBD1; J gene: TRBJ2-7; CDR3 protein: CASSSRQGVGEQYF; CDR3 DNA: TGTGCCAGCAGTTCGAGACAGGGGGTCGGCGAGCAGTACTTC
V gene: TRBV7-2; clone size: .; D gene: .; J gene: TRBJ2-7; CDR3 protein: CASSLEGGPTYAQYF; CDR3 DNA: TGTGCCAGCAGCTTAGAAGGGGGACCCACCTACGCGCAGTACTTC
V gene: TRBV27; clone size: few; D gene: TRBD1; J gene: TRBJ2-5; CDR3 protein: CASSRGQETQYF; CDR3 DNA: TGTGCCAGCAGCAGGGGGCAGGAGACCCAGTACTTC
V gene: TRBV5-4; clone size: few; D gene: .; J gene: TRBJ2-1; CDR3 protein: CASSLNEYEQFF; CDR3 DNA: TGTGCCAGCAGCTTGAACGAGTATGAGCAGTTCTTC
V gene: TRBV9; clone size: .; D gene: .; J gene: TRBJ2-7; CDR3 protein: CASPDEQYF; CDR3 DNA: TGTGCCAGCCCTGACGAGCAGTACTTC
V gene: TRBV13; clone size: .; D gene: TRBD1; J gene: TRBJ2-7; CDR3 protein: CASSSTRTGKVREQYF; CDR3 DNA: TGTGCCAGCAGCTCAACGCGGACAGGGAAGGTGAGAGAGCAGTACTTC
V gene: TRBV30; clone size: .; D gene: .; J gene: TRBJ1-2; CDR3 protein: CASTGTRNYGYTF; CDR3 DNA: TGTGCCTCAACAGGGACCCGGAACTATGGCTACACCTTC
V gene: TRBV18; clone size: .; D gene: .; J gene: TRBJ2-7; CDR3 protein: CASSPPAGSSYEQYF; CDR3 DNA: TGTGCCAGCTCACCACCCGCGGGCAGCTCCTACGAGCAGTACTTC
V gene: TRBV7-9; clone size: .; D gene: .; J gene: TRBJ1-2; CDR3 protein: CSGEGDGYTF; CDR3 DNA: TGTTCCGGGGAGGGGGACGGCTACACCTTC
V gene: TRBV2; clone size: .; D gene: TRBD1; J gene: TRBJ2-7; CDR3 protein: CASSEIYTGGEQYF; CDR3 DNA: TGTGCCAGCAGTGAAATTTACACAGGGGGCGAGCAGTACTTC
V gene: TRBV7-6; clone size: .; D gene: .; J gene: TRBJ1-5; CDR3 protein: CASSLGGGQPQHF; CDR3 DNA: TGTGCCAGCAGCTTAGGGGGGGGTCAGCCCCAGCATTTT
V gene: TRBV9; clone size: once; D gene: .; J gene: TRBJ1-4; CDR3 protein: CASSVDGGTNEKLFF; CDR3 DNA: TGTGCCAGCAGCGTAGATGGGGGCACTAATGAAAAACTGTTTTTT
V gene: TRBV5-1; clone size: .; D gene: .; J gene: TRBJ2-7; CDR3 protein: CASSSTSYEQYF; CDR3 DNA: TGCGCCAGCAGCTCAACCAGCTACGAGCAGTACTTC